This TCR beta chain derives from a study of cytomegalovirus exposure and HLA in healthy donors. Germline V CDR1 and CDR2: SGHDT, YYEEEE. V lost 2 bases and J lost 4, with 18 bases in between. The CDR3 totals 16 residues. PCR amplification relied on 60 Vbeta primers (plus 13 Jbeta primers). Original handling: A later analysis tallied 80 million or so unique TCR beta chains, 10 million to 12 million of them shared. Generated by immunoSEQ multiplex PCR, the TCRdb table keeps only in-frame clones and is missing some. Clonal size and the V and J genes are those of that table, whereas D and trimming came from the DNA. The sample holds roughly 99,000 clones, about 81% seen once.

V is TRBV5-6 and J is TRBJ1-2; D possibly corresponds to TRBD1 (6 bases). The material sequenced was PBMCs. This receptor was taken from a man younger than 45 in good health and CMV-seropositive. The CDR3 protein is CASSLRGAERRYGYTF. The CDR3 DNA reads TGTGCCAGCAGCTTACGGGGGGCGGAGCGCCGCTATGGCTACACCTTC.